This T cell receptor (beta chain) was identified during a study of blood T cell repertoires in COVID-19. Overall study context: All recovered Cohort 3 donors got two negative PCRs, got clearance, or saw symptom resolution. The analysed material was cDNA or gDNA that came from T cells, B-cell-depleted T cells, or PBMCs.

V was cut by 3 bases and J by 5 bases, with 14 bases left in between. This CDR3 is built from 14 residues. Looked up from germline, CDR1 is SGHNT and CDR2 is YYREEE (reference sequence). This clone came up a few times. Some clones are missing from TCRdb's copy, which holds only in-frame ones; the method was immunoSEQ multiplex PCR. Seen here are roughly 340,000 clones, around 87% observed once, and the top ten hold roughly 1.9%. Participants were aged 18 to 89 years from 20 to 30 US areas. Participants had their cohort set by participant-reported clinical history. The TCR was taken from a man aged 40-49 years in a cohort exposed to, infected with or recovered from COVID-19 (not recorded which). The chain carries TRBV5-4 and TRBJ1-2, with D maybe TRBD1 (6 bases). Sequences were obtained from PBMCs or T cells enriched from blood (not recorded which). The chain's CDR3 is CASSSKLGAYGYTF. For the CDR3, the DNA is TGTGCCAGCAGCTCCAAATTGGGGGCGTATGGCTACACCTTC.